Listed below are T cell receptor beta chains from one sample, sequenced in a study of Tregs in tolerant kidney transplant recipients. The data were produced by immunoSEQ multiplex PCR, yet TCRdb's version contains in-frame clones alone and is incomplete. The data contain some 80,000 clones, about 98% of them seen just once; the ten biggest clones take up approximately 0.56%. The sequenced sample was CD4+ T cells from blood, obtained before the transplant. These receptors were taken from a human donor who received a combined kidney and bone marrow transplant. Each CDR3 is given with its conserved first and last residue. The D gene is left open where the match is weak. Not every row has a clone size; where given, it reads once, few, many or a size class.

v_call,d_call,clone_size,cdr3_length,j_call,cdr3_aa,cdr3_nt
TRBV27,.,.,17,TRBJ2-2,CASSSSDGGGRGGELFF,TGTGCCAGCAGTTCATCGGACGGAGGAGGGAGAGGCGGGGAGCTGTTTTTT
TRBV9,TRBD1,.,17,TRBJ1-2,CASSPSGQGVLNYGYTF,TGTGCCAGCAGCCCTTCGGGACAGGGGGTCCTAAACTATGGCTACACCTTC
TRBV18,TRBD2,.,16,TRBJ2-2,CASSRGLAGVTGELFF,TGTGCCAGCTCACGGGGACTAGCGGGAGTGACCGGGGAGCTGTTTTTT
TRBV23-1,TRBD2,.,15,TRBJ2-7,CASSLPTSGTYEQYF,TGCGCCAGCAGTCTTCCGACTAGCGGGACCTACGAGCAGTACTTC
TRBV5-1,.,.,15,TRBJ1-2,CASSVAGGPNYGYTF,TGCGCCAGCTCCGTCGCGGGAGGGCCAAACTATGGCTACACCTTC
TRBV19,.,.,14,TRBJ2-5,CASSIRGADETQYF,TGTGCCAGTAGTATACGGGGGGCCGACGAGACCCAGTACTTC
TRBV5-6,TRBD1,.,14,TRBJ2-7,CASSLRQGRDEQYF,TGTGCCAGCAGCCTACGACAGGGTCGCGACGAGCAGTACTTC
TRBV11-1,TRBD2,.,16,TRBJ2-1,CASSRRSGGSYNEQFF,TGTGCCAGCAGCCGACGTAGCGGGGGATCCTACAATGAGCAGTTCTTC
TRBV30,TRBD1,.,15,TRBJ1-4,CAWRGKGTGNEKLFF,TGTGCCTGGAGGGGTAAAGGGACAGGAAATGAAAAACTGTTTTTT
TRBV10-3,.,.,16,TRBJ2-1,CAISGGGSKTYNEQFF,TGTGCCATCTCCGGCGGTGGATCTAAAACCTACAATGAGCAGTTCTTC
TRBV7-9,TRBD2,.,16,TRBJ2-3,CASSLVLAGVTDTQYF,TGTGCCAGCAGCTTGGTGCTAGCGGGGGTTACAGATACGCAGTATTTT
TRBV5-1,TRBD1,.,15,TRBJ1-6,CASSPGQGERSPLHF,TGCGCCAGCAGCCCGGGACAGGGAGAAAGGTCACCCCTCCACTTT
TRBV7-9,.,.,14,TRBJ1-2,CASSLAGATYGYTF,TGTGCCAGCAGCTTAGCAGGGGCCACCTATGGCTACACCTTC
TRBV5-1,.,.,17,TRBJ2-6,CASSLSLGRTGANVLTF,TGCGCCAGCAGCTTAAGTTTGGGGAGGACTGGGGCCAACGTCCTGACTTTC
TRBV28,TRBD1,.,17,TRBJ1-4,CASSTTDTGAFNEKLFF,TGTGCCAGCAGCACGACAGATACAGGGGCTTTTAATGAAAAACTGTTTTTT
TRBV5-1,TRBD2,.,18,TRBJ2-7,CASSLGTSGGLSSYEQYF,TGCGCCAGCAGCCTTGGGACTAGCGGGGGCCTCAGCTCCTACGAGCAGTACTTC
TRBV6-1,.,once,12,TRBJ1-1,CASTGKPTEAFF,TGTGCCAGCACCGGGAAGCCCACTGAAGCTTTCTTT
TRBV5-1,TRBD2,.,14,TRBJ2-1,CASRSFFAGEEQFF,TGCGCCAGCAGAAGTTTCTTCGCGGGGGAGGAGCAGTTCTTC
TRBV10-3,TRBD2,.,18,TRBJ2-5,CAISEKASGGTLQETQYF,TGTGCCATCAGTGAGAAGGCTAGCGGGGGGACCTTACAAGAGACCCAGTACTTC
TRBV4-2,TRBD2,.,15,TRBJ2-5,CASSQASGREETQYF,TGTGCCAGCAGCCAGGCTAGCGGGAGGGAAGAGACCCAGTACTTC
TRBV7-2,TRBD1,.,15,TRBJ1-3,CASRLPDRAGNTIYF,TGTGCCAGCAGACTACCCGACAGGGCTGGAAACACCATATATTTT
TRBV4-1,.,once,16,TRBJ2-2,CASSREARVYTGELFF,TGCGCCAGCAGCAGGGAGGCCAGGGTCTACACCGGGGAGCTGTTTTTT
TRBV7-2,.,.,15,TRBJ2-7,CASSPSVTGSYEQYF,TGTGCCAGCAGCCCCAGCGTAACGGGATCCTACGAGCAGTACTTC
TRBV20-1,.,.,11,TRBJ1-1,CSAGGNTEAFF,TGCAGTGCCGGAGGGAACACTGAAGCTTTCTTT
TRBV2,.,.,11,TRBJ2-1,CASSLYNEQFF,TGTGCCAGCAGCTTATACAATGAGCAGTTCTTC
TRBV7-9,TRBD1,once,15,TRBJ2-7,CASSLEGQGAYEQYF,TGTGCCAGCAGCTTAGAGGGACAGGGGGCCTACGAGCAGTACTTC
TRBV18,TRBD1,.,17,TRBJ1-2,CASSPPGTATEIYGYTF,TGTGCCAGCTCACCGCCGGGGACAGCGACCGAGATCTATGGCTACACCTTC
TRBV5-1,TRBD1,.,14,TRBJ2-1,CASSIRQGLGEQFF,TGCGCCAGCAGCATTAGACAGGGGCTGGGTGAGCAGTTCTTC
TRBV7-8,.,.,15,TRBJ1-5,CASSLGGQSNQPQHF,TGTGCCAGCAGCTTAGGAGGACAGAGCAATCAGCCCCAGCATTTT
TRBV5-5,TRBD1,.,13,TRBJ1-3,CASVDRAGNTIYF,TGTGCCAGCGTTGACAGGGCTGGAAACACCATATATTTT
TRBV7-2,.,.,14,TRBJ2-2,CASSLTLSTGELFF,TGTGCCAGCAGCTTAACTCTCTCGACCGGGGAGCTGTTTTTT
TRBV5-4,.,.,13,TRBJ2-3,CASSLHGTDTQYF,TGTGCCAGCAGCTTGCACGGGACAGATACGCAGTATTTT
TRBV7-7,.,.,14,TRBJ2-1,CASSLVGAGNEQFF,TGTGCCAGCAGCTTAGTAGGGGCAGGCAATGAGCAGTTCTTC
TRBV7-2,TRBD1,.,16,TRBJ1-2,CASSLYTGTGVFGYTF,TGTGCCAGCAGCTTATACACCGGGACAGGGGTGTTTGGCTACACCTTC
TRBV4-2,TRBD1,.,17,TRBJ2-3,CASSQGGQAGGRDTQYF,TGTGCCAGCAGCCAAGGGGGTCAGGCAGGGGGCCGGGATACGCAGTATTTT
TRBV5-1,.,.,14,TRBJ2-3,CASSLIVHTDTQYF,TGCGCCAGCAGCTTGATTGTCCACACAGATACGCAGTATTTT
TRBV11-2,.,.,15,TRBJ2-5,CASSFGGGSQETQYF,TGTGCCAGCAGCTTCGGAGGGGGCTCCCAAGAGACCCAGTACTTC
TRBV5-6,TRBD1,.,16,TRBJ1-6,CASSVRQGAIGPPLHF,TGTGCCAGCAGCGTAAGACAGGGGGCGATCGGCCCACCCCTCCACTTT
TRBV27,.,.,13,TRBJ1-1,CASSLWAMGEAFF,TGTGCCAGCAGTTTATGGGCCATGGGTGAAGCTTTCTTT
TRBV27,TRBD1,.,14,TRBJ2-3,CASSADRRTDTQYF,TGTGCCAGCAGTGCGGACAGGAGAACAGATACGCAGTATTTT
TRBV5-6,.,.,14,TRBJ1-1,CASSLGQSNTEAFF,TGTGCCAGCAGCCTCGGACAGTCGAACACTGAAGCTTTCTTT
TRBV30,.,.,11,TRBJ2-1,CALNSYNEQFF,TGTGCCTTAAATTCCTACAATGAGCAGTTCTTC
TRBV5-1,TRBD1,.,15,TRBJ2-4,CASSLADRAENIQYF,TGCGCCAGCAGCTTGGCCGACAGGGCAGAAAACATTCAGTACTTC
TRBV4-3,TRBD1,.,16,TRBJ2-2,CASSHGGTGRTGELFF,TGCGCCAGCAGCCATGGGGGGACAGGGAGGACCGGGGAGCTGTTTTTT
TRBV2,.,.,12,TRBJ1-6,CASRAGQAPLHF,TGTGCCAGCAGGGCAGGTCAAGCACCCCTCCACTTT
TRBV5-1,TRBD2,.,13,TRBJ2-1,CASTIAGGNEQFF,TGCGCCAGCACTATAGCGGGGGGTAATGAGCAGTTCTTC
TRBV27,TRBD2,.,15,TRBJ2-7,CASSFTTSARYEQYF,TGTGCCAGCAGTTTCACAACTAGCGCCAGATACGAGCAGTACTTC
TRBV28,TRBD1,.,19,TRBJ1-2,CASSLRGRDRLLPNYGYTF,TGTGCCAGCAGTTTAAGGGGACGGGACAGACTTTTACCCAACTATGGCTACACCTTC
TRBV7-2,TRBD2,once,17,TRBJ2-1,CASSLVSLAGAGEGQFF,TGTGCCAGCAGCTTAGTGTCGCTAGCGGGAGCGGGGGAGGGCCAGTTCTTC
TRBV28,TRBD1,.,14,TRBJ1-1,CASRRSGTGIRAFF,TGTGCCAGCAGGCGATCCGGGACAGGGATTCGAGCTTTCTTT
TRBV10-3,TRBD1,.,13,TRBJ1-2,CAVLGQGDYGYTF,TGTGCCGTCCTTGGACAGGGGGACTATGGCTACACCTTC